This record looks at one T cell receptor (beta chain) sequence and its context. The assay was immunoSEQ multiplex PCR, and TCRdb's table has in-frame clones only and misses some. The sample carries about 22,000 clones, around 73% recorded once. This specimen belongs to a study of T cells after posttransplantation cyclophosphamide. CDR1 SNHLY and CDR2 FYNNEI come from the germline V gene. The CDR3 covers 16 residues. The V segment lost 2 bases and the J segment 10 bases; nucleotides outside the gene matches: 11. The chain employs TRBV2 and TRBJ2-5; 12 bases map to TRBD2. The sample comprised memory CD4+ T cells sorted from PBMCs. The sequence came from a woman aged 60-75 years in good health, CMV-negative, and a related stem cell transplant donor. The chain's CDR3 is CASSELLTSGSRDQYF. CDR3 DNA: TGTGCCAGCAGTGAATTGTTGACTAGCGGGAGTAGGGACCAGTACTTC.